This T cell receptor (beta chain) comes out of a study of blood T cell repertoires in COVID-19. The CDR3 has 14 residues. V was pared by 7 bases and J by 7 bases, with 17 bases between. Germline CDR1 reads LNHDA; CDR2 reads SQIVND (reference sequence). Repertoires were generated with immunoSEQ multiplex PCR, while TCRdb's copy carries only in-frame clones and drops some. The profile shows approximately 50,000 clones, around 85% of them singletons. Sequencing used peripheral blood. This TCR derives from a woman at least 80 years old with acute or convalescent COVID-19. The V and J genes are TRBV19 and TRBJ2-1, with a tentative D call TRBD1 (5 bases). CDR3 in amino acids: CASISSGRANEQFF. The CDR3 DNA sequence: TGTGCCAGTATCTCCTCGGGCAGGGCGAATGAGCAGTTCTTC.